Following are 5 T cell receptor beta chains from one sample sequenced in a study of blood T cells in healthy people across ages. With a J-beta primer mix and a sample-barcoded 5' primer, a second PCR ran 7 to 11 cycles. Via MiXCR, TCRdb re-called the 5' RACE reads, giving one row per CDR3 protein. The table lists fewer than 1,200,000 distinct CDR3 sequences, 20% to 25% of them singletons. These same records also appear under a second study, on T cells of mothers and their children.

Sequences were obtained from blood. Source of these receptors: a girl under 10 years old in good health.

This chain connects TRBV5-6 to TRBJ1-2; tentative D call: TRBD1 (5 bases). The CDR3 length is 15 residues. Trimming left V 0 bases short and J 4 bases short, with 13 bases between. Germline lookup yields CDR1 SGHDT and CDR2 YYEEEE. The CDR3 loop reads CASSLEGVWSYGYTF. The CDR3 DNA is TGTGCCAGCAGCTTGGAAGGGGTGTGGAGCTATGGCTACACCTTC.

There are a few counts of this clonotype. The chain joins TRBV6-1 to TRBJ2-7; D gene ambiguous. The DNA end lines up better with TRBJ2-1; the J call may be wrong. This CDR3 contains 16 residues. Germline lookup yields CDR1 MNHNS and CDR2 SASEGT. CDR3 protein: CASSETLGPTYNEQFF. The CDR3 DNA sequence: TGTGCCAGCAGTGAAACGCTGGGCCCGACCTACAATGAGCAGTTCTTC.

This sequence joins TRBV5-1 and TRBJ2-7; the D is unclear. The CDR3 consists of 12 residues. Germline V lookup: CDR1 SGHRS, CDR2 YFSETQ. The ends were cut back, 1 base at V and 7 bases at J, with 9 bases in the middle. The CDR3, as DNA: TGCGCCAGCAGCTTGAGCCCGTTTGAGCAGTACTTC. Amino acid sequence: CASSLSPFEQYF.

This clonotype appeared many times. The CDR3 reads CASSQTGSYEQYF. Written as DNA, the CDR3 is TGTGCCAGTTCCCAGACAGGGTCCTACGAGCAGTACTTC. The rearrangement uses TRBV4-2 and TRBJ2-7; TRBD1 agrees at 7 bases. The V segment lost 9 bases and the J segment 1 base; nucleotides outside the gene matches: 6. Germline CDR1 and CDR2: LGHNA and YNFKEQ. The CDR3 has 13 amino acids.

CDR3 amino acids: CASSLGLAGREQFF. CDR3 coding DNA: TGTGCCAGCAGCCTGGGACTAGCGGGACGCGAGCAGTTCTTC. The chain recombines TRBV11-2 with TRBJ2-1; 13 bases align to TRBD2. Trimming cost V 5 bases and J 10 bases; bases outside gene matches: 5. Germline CDR1 is SGHAT and CDR2 is FQNNGV. The CDR3 length is 14 residues.